The clone carrying this T cell receptor beta chain was observed a handful of times. The CDR3 loop spans 14 amino acids. V lost 0 bases to trimming and J lost 8 bases, with 11 bases between them. Germline V gene data show CDR1 as MRHNA and CDR2 as SNTAGT. This sample is part of a study of blood T cell repertoires in COVID-19. As for the study in general: The study drew acute and convalescent COVID-19 samples from the United States, Italy and Spain. Sources were T cells, B-cell-depleted T cells, or PBMCs; the material itself was cDNA or gDNA.

Original processing methods: Reference gene primer amplification yielded estimated nucleated cell counts. Profiled with immunoSEQ multiplex PCR; TCRdb holds only in-frame clones, not every one. Clone size and the V and J calls come from that table; the DNA yielded D and trimming. The sample includes about 360,000 clones, about 87% of them seen just once. The chain is built from TRBV6-4 and TRBJ2-1, with TRBD1 as a possible D gene (5 bases). This sequence originates from a human donor in a cohort sampled during active COVID-19. Sequencing was done on a sample of peripheral blood. This CDR3 is CASSDSGLSDEQFF. For the CDR3, the DNA is TGTGCCAGCAGTGACTCGGGGCTAAGCGATGAGCAGTTCTTC.